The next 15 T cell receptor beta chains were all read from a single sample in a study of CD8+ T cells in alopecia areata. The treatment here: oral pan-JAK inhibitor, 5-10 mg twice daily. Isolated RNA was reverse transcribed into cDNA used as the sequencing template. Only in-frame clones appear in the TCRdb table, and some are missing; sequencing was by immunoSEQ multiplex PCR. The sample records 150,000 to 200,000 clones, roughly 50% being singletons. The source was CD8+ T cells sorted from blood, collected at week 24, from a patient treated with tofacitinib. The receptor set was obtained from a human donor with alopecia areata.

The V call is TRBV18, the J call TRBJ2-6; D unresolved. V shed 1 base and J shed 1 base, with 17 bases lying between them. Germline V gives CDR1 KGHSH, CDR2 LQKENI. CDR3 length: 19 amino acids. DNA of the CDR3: TGTGCCAGCTCACCACAAGAAGCATATTTTGTATCTGGGGCCAACGTCCTGACTTTC. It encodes CASSPQEAYFVSGANVLTF.

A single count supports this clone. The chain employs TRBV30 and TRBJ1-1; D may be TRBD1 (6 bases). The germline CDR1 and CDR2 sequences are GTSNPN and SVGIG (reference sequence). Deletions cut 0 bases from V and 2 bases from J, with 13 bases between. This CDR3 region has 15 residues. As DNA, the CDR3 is TGTGCCTGGAGTGTACGGGGGGCGGGCAACACTGAAGCTTTCTTT. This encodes CAWSVRGAGNTEAFF.

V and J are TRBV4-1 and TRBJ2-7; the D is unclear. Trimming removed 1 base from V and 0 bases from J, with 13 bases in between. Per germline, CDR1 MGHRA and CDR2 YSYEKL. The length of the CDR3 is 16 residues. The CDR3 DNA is TGCGCCAGCAGCCAAGTTGGCAGAAATATCTCCTACGAGCAGTACTTC. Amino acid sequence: CASSQVGRNISYEQYF.

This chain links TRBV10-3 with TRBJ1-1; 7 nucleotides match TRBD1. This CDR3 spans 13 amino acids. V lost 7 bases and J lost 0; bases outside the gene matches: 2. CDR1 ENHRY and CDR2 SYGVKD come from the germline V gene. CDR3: CAITGQMNTEAFF. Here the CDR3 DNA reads TGTGCCATCACGGGACAGATGAACACTGAAGCTTTCTTT.

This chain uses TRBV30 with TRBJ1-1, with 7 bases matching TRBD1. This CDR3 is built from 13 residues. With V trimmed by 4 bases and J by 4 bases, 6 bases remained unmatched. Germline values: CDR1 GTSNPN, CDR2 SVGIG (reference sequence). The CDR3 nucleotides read TGTGCCTGGACCAGGGGGTCGGCCACTGAAGCTTTCTTT. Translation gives CAWTRGSATEAFF.

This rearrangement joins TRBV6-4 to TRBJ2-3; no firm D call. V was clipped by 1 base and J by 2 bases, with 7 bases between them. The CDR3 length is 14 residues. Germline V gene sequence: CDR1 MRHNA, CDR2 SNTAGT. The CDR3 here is CASSDWGDTDTQYF. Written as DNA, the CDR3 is TGTGCCAGCAGTGACTGGGGTGACACAGATACGCAGTATTTT.

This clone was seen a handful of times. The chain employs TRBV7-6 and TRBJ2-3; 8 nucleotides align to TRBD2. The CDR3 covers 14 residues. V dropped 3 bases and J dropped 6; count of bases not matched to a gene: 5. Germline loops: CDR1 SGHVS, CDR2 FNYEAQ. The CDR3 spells CASSFGGADDTQYF. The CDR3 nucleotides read TGTGCCAGCAGCTTCGGGGGGGCCGATGATACGCAGTATTTT.

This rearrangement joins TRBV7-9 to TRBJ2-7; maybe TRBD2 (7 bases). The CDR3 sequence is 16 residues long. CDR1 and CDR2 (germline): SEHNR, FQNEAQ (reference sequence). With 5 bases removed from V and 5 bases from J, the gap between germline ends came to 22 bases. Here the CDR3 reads CASSTSGDNPAHEQYF. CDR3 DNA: TGTGCCAGCAGCACGAGCGGGGACAACCCAGCCCACGAGCAGTACTTC.

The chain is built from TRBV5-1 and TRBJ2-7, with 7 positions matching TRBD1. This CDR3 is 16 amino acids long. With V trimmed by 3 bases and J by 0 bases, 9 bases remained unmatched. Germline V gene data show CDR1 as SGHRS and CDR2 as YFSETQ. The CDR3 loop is CASSSITGELSYEQYF. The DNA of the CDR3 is TGCGCCAGCAGCTCGATTACAGGGGAACTCTCCTACGAGCAGTACTTC.

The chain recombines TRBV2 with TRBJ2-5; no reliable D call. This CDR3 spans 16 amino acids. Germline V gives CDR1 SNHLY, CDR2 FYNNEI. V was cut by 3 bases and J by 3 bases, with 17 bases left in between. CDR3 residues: CASSDPWARTEETQYF. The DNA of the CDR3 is TGTGCCAGCAGTGACCCCTGGGCTCGTACGGAAGAGACCCAGTACTTC.

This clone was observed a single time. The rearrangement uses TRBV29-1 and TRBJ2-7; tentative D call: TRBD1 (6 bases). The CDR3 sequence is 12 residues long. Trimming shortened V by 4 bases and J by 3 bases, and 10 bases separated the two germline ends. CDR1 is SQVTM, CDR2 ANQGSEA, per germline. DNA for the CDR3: TGCAGCGTTGCGAACAGGGACTACGAGCAGTACTTC. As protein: CSVANRDYEQYF.

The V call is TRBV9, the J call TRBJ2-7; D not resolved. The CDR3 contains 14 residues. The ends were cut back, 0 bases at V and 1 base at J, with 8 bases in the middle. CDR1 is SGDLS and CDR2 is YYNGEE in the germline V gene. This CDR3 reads CASSVGISSYEQYF. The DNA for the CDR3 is TGTGCCAGCAGCGTAGGCATTTCTTCCTACGAGCAGTACTTC.

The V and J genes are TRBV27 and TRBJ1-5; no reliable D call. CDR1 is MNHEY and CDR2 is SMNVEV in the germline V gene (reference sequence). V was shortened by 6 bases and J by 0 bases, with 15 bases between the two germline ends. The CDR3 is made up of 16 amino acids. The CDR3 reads CASRTTYGYSNQPQHF. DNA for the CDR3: TGTGCCAGCAGGACAACCTACGGATATAGCAATCAGCCCCAGCATTTT.

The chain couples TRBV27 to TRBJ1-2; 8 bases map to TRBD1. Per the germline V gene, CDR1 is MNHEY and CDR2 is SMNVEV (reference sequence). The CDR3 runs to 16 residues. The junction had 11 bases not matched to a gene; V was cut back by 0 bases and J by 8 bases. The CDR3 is CASSLSITGGEGGYTF. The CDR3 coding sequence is TGTGCCAGCAGTTTATCAATAACAGGGGGTGAAGGCGGCTACACCTTC.

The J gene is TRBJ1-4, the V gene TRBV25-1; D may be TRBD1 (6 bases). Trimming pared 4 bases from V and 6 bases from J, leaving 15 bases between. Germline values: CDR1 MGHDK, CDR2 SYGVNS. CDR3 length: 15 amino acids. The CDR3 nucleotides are TGTGCCAGCAGTGTTGGACAGACCTGGTATGAAAAACTGTTTTTT. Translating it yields CASSVGQTWYEKLFF. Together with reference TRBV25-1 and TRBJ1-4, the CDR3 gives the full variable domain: EADIYQTPRYLVIGTGKKITLECSQTMGHDKMYWYQQDPGMELHLIHYSYGVNSTEKGDLSSESTVSRIRTEHFPLTLESARPSHTSQYLCASSVGQTWYEKLFFGSGTQLSVL.